The 26 T cell receptor beta chains below were found in one sample sequenced in a study of blood T cell repertoires in COVID-19. Some clones are missing from TCRdb's copy, which holds only in-frame ones; the method was immunoSEQ multiplex PCR. The sample includes approximately 210,000 clones, approximately 90% of them seen just once. The sample comprised peripheral blood. The receptor source for this set is a man aged 25-45 years who had recovered from COVID-19.

The chain is built from TRBV3-1 (or the pseudogene TRBV3-2) and TRBJ2-3, with D tentatively TRBD2 (6 bases). This CDR3 is built from 16 residues. CDR1 is LGHDT and CDR2 is YNNKEL in the germline V gene (reference sequence). The ends were cut back, 3 bases at V and 1 base at J, with 14 bases in the middle. The CDR3 here is CASSQGRTRGTDTQYF. The CDR3 DNA is TGTGCCAGCAGCCAGGGGAGGACGAGAGGCACAGATACGCAGTATTTT.

This clone showed up just once. The rearrangement links TRBV6-5 to TRBJ1-3; D not resolved. V was cut by 9 bases and J by 4 bases, with 10 bases left in between. CDR3 length: 12 residues. In germline, CDR1 is MNHEY, CDR2 SVGAGI. The CDR3 DNA reads TGTGCCAGTCGTTCGGGGGGAAACACCATATATTTT. This sequence encodes CASRSGGNTIYF.

V is TRBV6-2 or TRBV6-3 and J is TRBJ2-2, with D possibly TRBD1 on 6 matching bases. Trimming left V 6 bases short and J 5 bases short, with 7 bases between. Looked up from germline, CDR1 is MNHEY and CDR2 is SVGEGT. The CDR3 covers 12 residues. The CDR3 DNA reads as TGTGCCAGCAGCAGGGGAACCGGGGAGCTGTTTTTT. It is translated as CASSRGTGELFF.

The chain recombines TRBV3-1 (or the pseudogene TRBV3-2) with TRBJ1-1; D is ambiguous. The germline gives CDR1 LGHDT, CDR2 YNNKEL (reference sequence). V lost 0 bases and J lost 10, with 9 bases in between. The CDR3 is made up of 12 amino acids. CDR3: CASSQDAAGAFF. The CDR3 nucleotides read TGTGCCAGCAGCCAAGATGCGGCGGGAGCTTTCTTT.

This clone was detected only a few times. This chain uses TRBV2 with TRBJ1-4; a weak D match, TRBD1 (5 bases). The V end lost 5 bases, the J end lost 8 bases, and 18 bases lay between the germline ends. Germline CDR1 is SNHLY and CDR2 is FYNNEI. CDR3 size: 15 residues. The CDR3 nucleotides read TGTGCCAGCAGTACCCAGGGAAGGCCGGGCGAAAAACTGTTTTTT. It is translated as CASSTQGRPGEKLFF. The variable domain in full, with the rest retrieved from reference TRBV2 and TRBJ1-4, is EPEVTQTPSHQVTQMGQEVILRCVPISNHLYFYWYRQILGQKVEFLVSFYNNEISEKSEIFDDQFSVERPDGSNFTLKIRSTKLEDSAMYFCASSTQGRPGEKLFFGSGTQLSVL.

This chain links TRBV28 with TRBJ2-3; weak D call: TRBD1 (6 bases). The germline V gene encodes CDR1 MDHEN and CDR2 SYDVKM. This CDR3 has 16 amino acids. With 5 bases removed from V and 9 bases from J, the gap between germline ends came to 24 bases. The DNA for the CDR3 is TGTGCCAGCAGTCCCTATCTCTATGGGACAAGCAGCACGCAGTATTTT. Its translation is CASSPYLYGTSSTQYF.

This chain links TRBV5-1 with TRBJ2-7; TRBD2 matches at 11 bases. J was trimmed by 5 bases and V by 2 bases; bases with no gene match: 6. Germline CDR1 reads SGHRS; CDR2 reads YFSETQ. The CDR3 consists of 15 residues. In DNA, the CDR3 is TGCGCCAGCAGCTTTAGCGGGGGGGCCAATGACGAGCAGTACTTC. As protein: CASSFSGGANDEQYF.

J is TRBJ1-3 and V is TRBV19; TRBD1 might be the D (5 bases). The CDR3 runs 19 residues. The germline V and J ends were trimmed by 7 bases and 0 bases, with 25 bases remaining between them. Germline V lookup: CDR1 LNHDA, CDR2 SQIVND (reference sequence). DNA for the CDR3: TGTGCCAGTATCGGGTTTGCTCACGATTCGACAGTCTCTGGAAACACCATATATTTT. Translated, it gives CASIGFAHDSTVSGNTIYF.

This chain joins TRBV30 and TRBJ1-1; D is possibly TRBD1 (5 bases). This CDR3 has 12 amino acids. Deletions cut 2 bases from V and 8 bases from J, with 12 bases between. Germline CDR1 GTSNPN, CDR2 SVGIG (reference sequence). The CDR3 bases are TGTGCCTGGAGTCCCATGGCAGGGGAAGCTTTCTTT. Protein sequence: CAWSPMAGEAFF.

This chain links TRBV2 with TRBJ1-5, with D tentatively TRBD1 (5 bases). V was shortened by 7 bases and J by 4 bases, with 14 bases between the two germline ends. CDR1 and CDR2 from the germline V gene are SNHLY and FYNNEI. CDR3 length: 14 amino acids. The CDR3 reads CASNEVRGNQPQHF. The CDR3 nucleotides are TGTGCCAGCAACGAGGTAAGGGGAAATCAGCCCCAGCATTTT. Full variable domain (outside the CDR3, taken from reference TRBV2 and TRBJ1-5): EPEVTQTPSHQVTQMGQEVILRCVPISNHLYFYWYRQILGQKVEFLVSFYNNEISEKSEIFDDQFSVERPDGSNFTLKIRSTKLEDSAMYFCASNEVRGNQPQHFGDGTRLSIL.

The chain carries TRBV5-1 and TRBJ1-2; 11 bases agree with TRBD1. The germline V gene encodes CDR1 SGHRS and CDR2 YFSETQ. Trimming cost V 0 bases and J 7 bases; bases outside gene matches: 5. The CDR3 runs to 15 residues. The CDR3 protein is CASSLEGQGAGGYTF. In DNA, the CDR3 is TGCGCCAGCAGCTTGGAAGGACAGGGGGCGGGTGGCTACACCTTC. The variable domain in full, completed from reference TRBV5-1 and TRBJ1-2, reads KAGVTQTPRYLIKTRGQQVTLSCSPISGHRSVSWYQQTPGQGLQFLFEYFSETQRNKGNFPGRFSGRQFSNSRSEMNVSTLELGDSALYLCASSLEGQGAGGYTFGSGTRLTVV.

This clone was counted once. The genes are TRBV7-2 and TRBJ2-3, with D unclear. The V end lost 3 bases, the J end lost 4 bases, and 8 bases lay between the germline ends. There are 13 residues in the CDR3. From germline, CDR1 is SGHTA and CDR2 FQGNSA. For the CDR3, the DNA is TGTGCCAGCAGCTTTCGCCGCGCAGATACGCAGTATTTT. This sequence encodes CASSFRRADTQYF.

The chain employs TRBV30 and TRBJ2-5, with 7 bases lining up with TRBD1. Germline V lookup: CDR1 GTSNPN, CDR2 SVGIG (reference sequence). Germline trimming cut 3 bases from V and 4 bases from J; bases unmatched to any gene: 14. The CDR3 totals 16 residues. The CDR3 is CAWSYLRQGGRETQYF. The CDR3 DNA sequence: TGTGCCTGGAGCTATCTCCGACAGGGTGGAAGAGAGACCCAGTACTTC.

V is TRBV24-1 and J is TRBJ2-7, with D perhaps matching TRBD1 (5 bases). Per the germline V gene, CDR1 is KGHDR and CDR2 is SFDVKD. The length of the CDR3 is 15 residues. Trimming removed 4 bases at V and 2 bases at J, with 14 bases between. The chain's CDR3 is CATSDLNRFAYEQYF. For the CDR3, the DNA is TGTGCCACCAGTGACTTGAACAGGTTCGCCTACGAGCAGTACTTC.

This clone was recorded once. V and J are TRBV18 and TRBJ2-7, with 7 bases matching TRBD2. The V and J ends lost 3 bases and 5 bases, in that order; junction bases with no gene match: 10. Germline CDR1 is KGHSH and CDR2 is LQKENI. This CDR3 contains 15 residues. The CDR3 DNA reads as TGTGCCAGCTCACCTGGGGACGGGAGGAGCAACGAGCAGTACTTC. The encoded protein is CASSPGDGRSNEQYF.

The rearrangement links TRBV13 to TRBJ1-4; D unresolved. The CDR3 is 13 amino acids. Germline CDR1 and CDR2: PRHDT and FYEKMQ (reference sequence). Between the trimmed V and J ends, which lost 5 bases and 1 base, there was a span of 5 bases. CDR3 sequence: CASSLGTNEKLFF. Written as DNA, the CDR3 is TGTGCCAGCAGCCTCGGAACTAATGAAAAACTGTTTTTT.

In this sample, this clone turned up once. The genes are TRBV10-3 and TRBJ1-1; TRBD1 matches at 7 bases. The V gene's germline CDR1 is ENHRY and CDR2 SYGVKD. Losses at the gene ends were 6 bases for V and 4 bases for J; bases not matched to a gene: 8. The length of the CDR3 is 14 residues. In DNA, the CDR3 is TGTGCCATCAGGGGCCGCTGGGACAGCACTGAAGCTTTCTTT. Amino acid sequence: CAIRGRWDSTEAFF.

The rearrangement links TRBV9 to TRBJ2-7; 8 nucleotides line up with TRBD2. The CDR3 loop spans 15 amino acids. Germline V CDR1 and CDR2: SGDLS, YYNGEE. Trimming at V came to 1 base and at J to 4 bases, leaving 7 bases not matched to a gene. The CDR3 spells CASSVSLRGDYEQYF. The DNA for the CDR3 is TGTGCCAGCAGCGTATCGTTGCGGGGGGATTACGAGCAGTACTTC.

This chain links TRBV7-2 with TRBJ2-7; 15 positions match TRBD2. The V gene end was trimmed by 5 bases and the J gene end by 2 bases; junction bases not matched to a gene: 10. From germline, CDR1 is SGHTA and CDR2 FQGNSA. The CDR3 is 18 amino acids. In DNA, the CDR3 is TGTGCCAGCAGCCTCATCGGACTAGCGGGGGGGCTCGCCTACGAGCAGTACTTC. It yields the protein CASSLIGLAGGLAYEQYF.

This rearrangement joins TRBV5-1 to TRBJ2-3, with 9 bases fitting TRBD1. This CDR3 has 14 residues. With 0 bases clipped from V and 4 bases from J, the junction kept 0 bases outside the gene matches. Germline loops: CDR1 SGHRS, CDR2 YFSETQ. For the CDR3, the DNA is TGCGCCAGCAGCTTGGACAGGGGGCCAGATACGCAGTATTTT. Amino acid sequence: CASSLDRGPDTQYF.

The chain has TRBV7-2 and TRBJ1-3; D perhaps matches TRBD1 (5 bases). From germline, CDR1 is SGHTA and CDR2 FQGNSA. The CDR3 contains 14 residues. The V end lost 5 bases, the J end lost 0 bases, and 8 bases lay between the germline ends. The CDR3 loop is CASSPGLSGNTIYF. CDR3 in DNA: TGTGCCAGCAGCCCGGGACTCTCTGGAAACACCATATATTTT.

The J gene is TRBJ1-1, the V gene TRBV5-1, with TRBD1 matching 7 bases. V gave up 0 bases and J gave up 5 bases; unmatched junction bases: 10. Germline loops: CDR1 SGHRS, CDR2 YFSETQ. This CDR3 spans 16 amino acids. CDR3 protein: CASSLVDWGQYTEAFF. DNA for the CDR3: TGCGCCAGCAGCTTGGTTGATTGGGGACAGTATACTGAAGCTTTCTTT.

This clone has only one observation. This chain uses TRBV6-5 with TRBJ2-1, with D unclear. The V gene lost 1 base and the J gene lost 1 base, with 5 bases spanning the gap. The CDR3 extends over 14 amino acids. Per the germline V gene, CDR1 is MNHEY and CDR2 is SVGAGI. The CDR3 protein is CASSYWASYNEQFF. Written as DNA, the CDR3 is TGTGCCAGCAGTTACTGGGCTTCCTACAATGAGCAGTTCTTC.

V gene TRBV5-1 combines with J gene TRBJ1-1, with 7 nucleotides matching TRBD1. CDR1 is SGHRS and CDR2 is YFSETQ in the germline V gene. The length of the CDR3 is 18 residues. The V segment lost 0 bases and the J segment 5 bases; nucleotides outside the gene matches: 16. The CDR3 sequence: CASSLGINQGVGRTEAFF. CDR3 bases: TGCGCCAGCAGCTTGGGGATAAACCAGGGGGTAGGGCGGACTGAAGCTTTCTTT.

The rearrangement joins TRBV5-1 to TRBJ2-5, with D possibly matching TRBD2 (5 bases). CDR3 length: 13 amino acids. Germline CDR1 and CDR2: SGHRS and YFSETQ. V was cut by 2 bases and J by 3 bases, with 8 bases left in between. The CDR3 coding sequence is TGCGCCAGCAGCTTTAGCGCGGAAGAGACCCAGTACTTC. This encodes CASSFSAEETQYF.

V usage is TRBV7-9 and J usage is TRBJ1-4; 9 bases line up with TRBD1. The CDR3 has 14 amino acids. V trimming: 7 bases; J trimming: 8 bases; junction bases outside the gene matches: 8. Germline-derived CDR1 and CDR2 are SEHNR and FQNEAQ (reference sequence). CDR3 coding DNA: TGTGCCAGCACCAACGGACAGGGGAGGGAAAAACTGTTTTTT. Amino acid sequence: CASTNGQGREKLFF.